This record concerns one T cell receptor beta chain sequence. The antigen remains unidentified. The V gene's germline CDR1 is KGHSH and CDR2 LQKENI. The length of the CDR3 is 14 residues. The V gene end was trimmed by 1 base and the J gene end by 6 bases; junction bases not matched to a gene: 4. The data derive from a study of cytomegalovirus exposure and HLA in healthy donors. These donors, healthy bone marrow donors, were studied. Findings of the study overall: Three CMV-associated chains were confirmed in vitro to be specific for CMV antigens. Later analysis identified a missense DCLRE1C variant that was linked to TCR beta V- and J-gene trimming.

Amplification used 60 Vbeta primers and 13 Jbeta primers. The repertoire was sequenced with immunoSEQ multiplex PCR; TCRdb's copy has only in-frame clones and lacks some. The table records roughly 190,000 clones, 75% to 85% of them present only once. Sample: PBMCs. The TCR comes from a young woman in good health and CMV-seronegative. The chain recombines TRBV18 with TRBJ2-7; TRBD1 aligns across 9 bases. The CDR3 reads CASSPQGQGSEQYF. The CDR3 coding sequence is TGTGCCAGCTCACCACAGGGACAGGGAAGCGAGCAGTACTTC.